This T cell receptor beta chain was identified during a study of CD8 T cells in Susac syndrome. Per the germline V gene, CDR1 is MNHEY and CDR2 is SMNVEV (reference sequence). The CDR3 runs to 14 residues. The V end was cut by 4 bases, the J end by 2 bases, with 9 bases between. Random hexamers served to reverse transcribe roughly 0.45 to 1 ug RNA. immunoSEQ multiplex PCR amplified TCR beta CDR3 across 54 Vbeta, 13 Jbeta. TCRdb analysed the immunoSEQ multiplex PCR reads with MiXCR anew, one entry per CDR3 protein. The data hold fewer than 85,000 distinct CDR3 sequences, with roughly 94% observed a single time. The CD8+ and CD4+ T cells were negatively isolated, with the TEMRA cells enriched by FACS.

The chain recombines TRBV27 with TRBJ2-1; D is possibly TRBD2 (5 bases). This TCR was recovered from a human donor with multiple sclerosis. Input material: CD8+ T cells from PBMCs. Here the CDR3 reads CASSSSGAYNEQFF. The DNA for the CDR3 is TGTGCCAGCAGTTCCAGCGGAGCCTACAATGAGCAGTTCTTC.